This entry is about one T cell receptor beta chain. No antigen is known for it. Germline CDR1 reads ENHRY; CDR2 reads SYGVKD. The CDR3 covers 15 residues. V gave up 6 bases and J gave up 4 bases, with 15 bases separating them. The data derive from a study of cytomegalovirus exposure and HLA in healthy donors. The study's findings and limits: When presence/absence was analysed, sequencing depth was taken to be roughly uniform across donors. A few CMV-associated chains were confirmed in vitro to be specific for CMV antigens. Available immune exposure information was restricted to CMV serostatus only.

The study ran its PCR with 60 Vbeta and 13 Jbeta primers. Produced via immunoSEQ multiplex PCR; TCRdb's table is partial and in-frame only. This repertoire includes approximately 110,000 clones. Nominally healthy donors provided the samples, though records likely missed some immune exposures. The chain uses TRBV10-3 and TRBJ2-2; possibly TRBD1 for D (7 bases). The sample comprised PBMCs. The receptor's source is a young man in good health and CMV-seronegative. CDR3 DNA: TGTGCCATCAGCCCAGACAGGGAGGTCACCGGGGAGCTGTTTTTT. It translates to CAISPDREVTGELFF.